This section outlines one T cell receptor (beta chain) sequence together with its context. Antigen: not known. Other DNA sequences in this specimen translate into the identical CDR3. This specimen comes from a study of somatic mutations in cytotoxic T cells in rheumatoid arthritis. The germline gives CDR1 GTSNPN, CDR2 SVGIG (reference sequence). V gave up 3 bases and J gave up 3 bases, with 6 bases separating them. This CDR3 is built from 11 residues. Broader study findings: A largest CD8+ clone above 20% of CD8+ cells occurred in about an eighth of the 65 patients. Only rheumatoid arthritis patients, not healthy controls, showed CD8+ clonality increasing with age.

The method was immunoSEQ multiplex PCR; TCRdb's version includes in-frame clones alone and lacks a portion of them. The table lists some 17,000 clones, 82% of them singletons, with approximately 19% in the top ten. Sequenced sample: CD8+ T cells sorted from blood. V usage is TRBV30 and J usage is TRBJ2-7; no clear D gene. The receptor was isolated from an adult with rheumatoid arthritis. CDR3 coding DNA: TGTGCCTGGAGCCCGGGCTACGAGCAGTACTTC. Residues: CAWSPGYEQYF.